A selection of T cell receptor beta chains follows, all from one sample in a study of naive and memory T cell subsets. A single record per CDR3 protein comes from TCRdb applying MiXCR to the UMI-ligation and nested PCR reads. This sample has tens of thousands of distinct CDR3 sequences, with around 18% found just once. The sequenced material came from effector memory CD4+ T cells from blood. The receptors here all came from a human donor in good health. The CDR3 runs from the conserved cysteine through the conserved F or W. Fields, in order: J gene, V gene, D gene, clone size, CDR3 DNA, CDR3 protein. The D gene is left open where the match is weak. Clone size is shown for a subset of rows, as once, few, many or a class of expanded clone.

TRBJ2-2	TRBV12-3/TRBV12-4	TRBD1	-	TGTGCCAGCAGTTTAGGAAGGGGGCGGACCGGGGAGCTGTTTTTT	CASSLGRGRTGELFF
TRBJ1-1	TRBV3-1	TRBD1	-	TGTGCCAGCAGCCAAGTTGGGGCAGGGGGCAGGACTGAAGCTTTCTTT	CASSQVGAGGRTEAFF
TRBJ1-5	TRBV28	-	few	TGTGCCAGCAGAGTTTCGGGGCTCAATCAGCCCCAGCATTTT	CASRVSGLNQPQHF
TRBJ1-3	TRBV5-5	TRBD1	-	TGTGCCAGCAGCAGAGGACAGGCAGTCTCTGGAAACACCATATATTTT	CASSRGQAVSGNTIYF
TRBJ2-3	TRBV12-3/TRBV12-4	TRBD1	-	TGTGCCAGCAGCCGCGGACAGGTCATCACAGATACGCAGTATTTT	CASSRGQVITDTQYF
TRBJ2-5	TRBV7-7	-	medium-sized	TGTGACAGGGACCTTCAAGAGACCCAGTACTTC	CDRDLQETQYF
TRBJ2-6	TRBV28	-	-	TGTGCCAGCAGTTTCGAGGGCGCTGGGGCCAACGTCCTGACTTTC	CASSFEGAGANVLTF
TRBJ2-3	TRBV20-1	TRBD2	few	TGCAGTGCTAGAGCGCCGGGGGGGGCTGGCACAGATACGCAGTATTTT	CSARAPGGAGTDTQYF
TRBJ2-1	TRBV6-1	-	few	TGTGCCAGCAGTATACCCCGGGGGCGCTCCTACAATGAGCAGTTCTTC	CASSIPRGRSYNEQFF
TRBJ2-5	TRBV5-1	-	few	TGCGCCAGCAGCTTCCCGGCAGGGCAAGAGACCCAGTACTTC	CASSFPAGQETQYF
TRBJ1-5	TRBV6-2/TRBV6-3	-	few	TGTGCCAGCAGTCGAAACTGGGGCAACAATCAGCCCCAGCATTTT	CASSRNWGNNQPQHF
TRBJ1-1	TRBV28	-	-	TGTGCCAGCAGGCCGGGACATTTCGGTGAAGCTTTCTTT	CASRPGHFGEAFF
TRBJ1-1	TRBV28	-	few	TGTGCCAGCAGTTCCGCGAGGGCGGGGAACACTGAAGCTTTCTTT	CASSSARAGNTEAFF
TRBJ1-5	TRBV4-3	-	-	TGCGCCAGCAGCCAAGAGTCGGGGGCAGGCAATCAGCCCCAGCATTTT	CASSQESGAGNQPQHF
TRBJ1-5	TRBV28	TRBD1	few	TGTGCCAGCAGCTTAGCAGGGGGCAGTCAGCCCCAGCATTTT	CASSLAGGSQPQHF
TRBJ2-2	TRBV19	-	-	TGTGCCAGTAGTACGTATAACAGGGAGAACACCGGGGAGCTGTTTTTT	CASSTYNRENTGELFF
TRBJ2-2	TRBV29-1	-	-	TGCAGCGCTGCCGACACCGGGGAGCTGTTTTTT	CSAADTGELFF
TRBJ2-7	TRBV6-5	TRBD2	many	TGTGCCAGCAGAAAGGCTGGACTAGCGGGAAGAGGGTCCTACGAGCAGTACTTC	CASRKAGLAGRGSYEQYF
TRBJ1-1	TRBV15	-	many	TGTGCCACCAGCAGAGATATGGTTAACACTGAAGCTTTCTTT	CATSRDMVNTEAFF
TRBJ1-1	TRBV28	TRBD1	many	TGTGCCAGCAGTTCCGAAAGGACAGGGGGCGGGAAGGCTTTCTTT	CASSSERTGGGKAFF
TRBJ1-1	TRBV5-4	-	few	TGTGCCAGCAGCTTGCCCCCCGGGGGGCTCACTGAAGCTTTCTTT	CASSLPPGGLTEAFF
TRBJ1-3	TRBV7-2	TRBD1	medium-sized	TGTGCCAGCAGCCCGCGGGGACAGGTCTCTGGAAACACCATATATTTT	CASSPRGQVSGNTIYF
TRBJ1-5	TRBV20-1	TRBD1	many	TGCAGTGCTAGAGATCGGGAGGGGGCGAGCAATCAGCCCCAGCATTTT	CSARDREGASNQPQHF
TRBJ2-7	TRBV2	TRBD1	medium-sized	TGTGCCAGCAGGAGGGACAGGGGGAACTCCTACGAGCAGTACTTC	CASRRDRGNSYEQYF
TRBJ1-5	TRBV6-5	-	-	TGTGCCAGCAGGGACGGGGGAAACGGGCCCCAGCATTTT	CASRDGGNGPQHF
TRBJ2-7	TRBV6-6	TRBD1	-	TGTGCCAGCAGCTCCCCGACCACAGGGGTCTCCTACGAGCAGTACTTC	CASSSPTTGVSYEQYF
TRBJ2-1	TRBV18	TRBD1	-	TGTGCCAGCTCACCACGGGGACAGGGGTCCCACAATGAGCAGTTCTTC	CASSPRGQGSHNEQFF
TRBJ1-6	TRBV6-5	TRBD1	few	TGTGCCAGCGGACAGGGAAATTCACCCCTCCACTTT	CASGQGNSPLHF
TRBJ2-1	TRBV28	TRBD1	-	TGTGCCAGCAGTTCACAGGGGGCGTCGCCCTACAATGAGCAGTTCTTC	CASSSQGASPYNEQFF
TRBJ1-1	TRBV7-3	TRBD1	-	TGTGCCAGCAGCCCGACAGGGGCGAACACTGAAGCTTTCTTT	CASSPTGANTEAFF
TRBJ2-5	TRBV27	-	-	TGTGCCAGCAGTTCATATAGCCACGTTGGGGAGACCCAGTACTTC	CASSSYSHVGETQYF
TRBJ2-7	TRBV4-1	-	-	TGCGCCAGCAGCCGGGGGGCTCTACAATTCGAGCAGTACTTC	CASSRGALQFEQYF
TRBJ1-1	TRBV28	-	many	TGTGCCAGCAGTTTCGGGACTACAGGGAACACTGAAGCTTTCTTT	CASSFGTTGNTEAFF
TRBJ1-2	TRBV21-1	-	many	TGTGCCAGCAGCCTCTATGGCTACACCTTC	CASSLYGYTF
TRBJ2-3	TRBV5-1	TRBD2	-	TGCGCCAGCAGCTTGGTGGCTAGCGGGACAACAGATACGCAGTATTTT	CASSLVASGTTDTQYF